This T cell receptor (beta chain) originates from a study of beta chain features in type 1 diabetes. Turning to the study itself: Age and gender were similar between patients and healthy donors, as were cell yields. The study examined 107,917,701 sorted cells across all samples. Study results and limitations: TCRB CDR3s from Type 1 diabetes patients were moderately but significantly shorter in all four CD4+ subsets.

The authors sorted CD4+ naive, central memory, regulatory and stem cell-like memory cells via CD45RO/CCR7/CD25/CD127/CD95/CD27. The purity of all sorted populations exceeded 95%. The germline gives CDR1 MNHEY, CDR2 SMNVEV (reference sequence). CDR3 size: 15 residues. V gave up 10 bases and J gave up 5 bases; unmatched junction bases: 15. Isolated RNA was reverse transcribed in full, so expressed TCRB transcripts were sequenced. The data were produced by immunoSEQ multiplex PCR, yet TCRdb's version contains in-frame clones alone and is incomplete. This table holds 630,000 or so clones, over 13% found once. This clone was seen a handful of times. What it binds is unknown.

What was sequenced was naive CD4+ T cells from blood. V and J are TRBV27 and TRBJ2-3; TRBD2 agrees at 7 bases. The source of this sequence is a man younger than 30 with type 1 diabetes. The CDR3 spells CATRDWGGPKDTQYF. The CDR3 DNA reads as TGTGCCACCAGGGATTGGGGAGGGCCTAAAGATACGCAGTATTTT.